Listed below are T cell receptor beta chains from one sample, sequenced in a study of T cell changes during pregnancy in multiple sclerosis. The repertoire was sequenced with immunoSEQ multiplex PCR; TCRdb's copy has only in-frame clones and lacks some. The sample records fewer than 90,000 clones, 90% to 95% being singletons. The source was peripheral blood, collected after pregnancy. The source of these receptors is a female donor in good health, enrolled as a control in a pregnancy study. CDR3s include the opening cysteine and the closing phenylalanine or tryptophan. D genes are given only for firm matches. Clone size is stated in some rows and not others, as once, few, many or a class when expanded.

cdr3_nt | cdr3_aa | clone_size | cdr3_length | j_call | d_call | v_call
TGTGCCAGCAGTTTATCCCGCAGCAGGGGTCCTAATGAAAAACTGTTTTTT | CASSLSRSRGPNEKLFF | - | 17 | TRBJ1-4 | - | TRBV28
TGTGCCAGCAGCACAGGACTAGCGGGAAGTGAGACCCAGTACTTC | CASSTGLAGSETQYF | - | 15 | TRBJ2-5 | TRBD2 | TRBV6-1
TGCGCCGCGGGGGATGTGAACACTGAAGCTTTCTTT | CAAGDVNTEAFF | - | 12 | TRBJ1-1 | - | TRBV10-1
TGTGCCAGCTCACCCGAAACCCCCAAGGGGATGGGCTATGGCTACACCTTC | CASSPETPKGMGYGYTF | - | 17 | TRBJ1-2 | - | TRBV18
TGTGCCAGCTCTACCGGGGGGGGAAGTAACTATGGCTACACCTTC | CASSTGGGSNYGYTF | once | 15 | TRBJ1-2 | - | TRBV6-4
TGTGCCAGTAGTTCCCCGGGTGGCGGGGAGCTGTTTTTT | CASSSPGGGELFF | - | 13 | TRBJ2-2 | - | TRBV19
TGTGCCAGCAGTTTCTTAGGGGCCGGGGAGCTGTTTTTT | CASSFLGAGELFF | - | 13 | TRBJ2-2 | - | TRBV27
TGTGCCAGCAGTGAATTAGTGCCCCCGATCCAGTACTTC | CASSELVPPIQYF | - | 13 | TRBJ2-5 | - | TRBV6-1
TGTGCCAGCAGTACAACAGTTGGGGGAAACACCATATATTTT | CASSTTVGGNTIYF | - | 14 | TRBJ1-3 | - | TRBV6-5
TGTGCCAGCAGCCCTTTAGCGTCGAGCTCCTACGAGCAGTACTTC | CASSPLASSSYEQYF | - | 15 | TRBJ2-7 | - | TRBV4-2
TGTGCCAGCAGTTACTCGATCTGGGGGGATTACGAGCAGTACTTC | CASSYSIWGDYEQYF | - | 15 | TRBJ2-7 | - | TRBV6-5
TGTGCAAGTCGCTTAGCGGCGGCGGGGAGGGGGACTAGCGGGAGCGCGGGCAATGAGCAGTTCTTC | CASRLAAAGRGTSGSAGNEQFF | - | 22 | TRBJ2-1 | - | TRBV12-2
TGTGCCAGCAGCTTGATCCTAGCGGGACGCCCTGACAATGAGCAGTTCTTC | CASSLILAGRPDNEQFF | - | 17 | TRBJ2-1 | TRBD2 | TRBV5-5
TGTGCCAGCAGTTTATACGCAGTTCAAGAGACCCAGTACTTC | CASSLYAVQETQYF | - | 14 | TRBJ2-5 | - | TRBV28
TGTGCCAGCATCAGGACCATGGACAGGGGGAGAGATGGCTACACCTTC | CASIRTMDRGRDGYTF | - | 16 | TRBJ1-2 | TRBD1 | TRBV6-6
TGTGCCAGCAGCATCGATAGCTCCTACAATGAGCAGTTCTTC | CASSIDSSYNEQFF | - | 14 | TRBJ2-1 | - | TRBV5-4
TGTGCCGTTCCACAGGGAAGGGTGGGGTACGGGGAGCTGTTTTTT | CAVPQGRVGYGELFF | - | 15 | TRBJ2-2 | - | TRBV10-3
TGTGCCAGCAGCTCCGATGGGACTAGCGGGATGGGCACAGATACGCAGTATTTT | CASSSDGTSGMGTDTQYF | - | 18 | TRBJ2-3 | TRBD2 | TRBV11-3
TGTGCCAGCAGCTCCGGGACAGGGATGAACACTGAAGCTTTCTTT | CASSSGTGMNTEAFF | - | 15 | TRBJ1-1 | TRBD1 | TRBV7-9
TGTGCCAGCAGTGTGACAGGGGAGGGCTACGAGCAGTACTTC | CASSVTGEGYEQYF | - | 14 | TRBJ2-7 | - | TRBV28
TGCGCCAGCAGCCAGAACAGGGGGCTGAACACTGAAGCTTTCTTT | CASSQNRGLNTEAFF | - | 15 | TRBJ1-1 | TRBD1 | TRBV4-1
TGCGCCAGCAGCCCTGGACAGCTGGGTGATACGCAGTATTTT | CASSPGQLGDTQYF | - | 14 | TRBJ2-3 | - | TRBV5-1
TGTGCCAGCAGCCTGGACAGGTCTCATGGCTACACCTTC | CASSLDRSHGYTF | few | 13 | TRBJ1-2 | TRBD1 | TRBV5-4
TGCGCCAGCAGCTTGCTGCAGGGGGCCCACTACGAGCAGTACTTC | CASSLLQGAHYEQYF | - | 15 | TRBJ2-7 | TRBD1 | TRBV5-1
TGCAGCGTTCACCCCACGTCATCAGGGATGAACACTGAAGCTTTCTTT | CSVHPTSSGMNTEAFF | - | 16 | TRBJ1-1 | - | TRBV29-1
TGCGCCAGCAGCCAAGAAGGGAGGACTGGGGCCAACGTCCTGACTTTC | CASSQEGRTGANVLTF | - | 16 | TRBJ2-6 | - | TRBV4-1
TGTGCCAGCAGCTTGCGGAAACAGGGGAACTATGGCTACACCTTC | CASSLRKQGNYGYTF | - | 15 | TRBJ1-2 | TRBD1 | TRBV5-4
TGTGCCAGCAGCTCAGTCCGGACAGGTCAAGAGACCCAGTACTTC | CASSSVRTGQETQYF | - | 15 | TRBJ2-5 | TRBD1 | TRBV7-9
TGCGCCAGCAGCTTCCGGACAGGTAGGATATCCCGTCGGCCCCAGCATTTT | CASSFRTGRISRRPQHF | - | 17 | TRBJ1-5 | TRBD1 | TRBV5-1
TGTGCCAGCAGTGCTAACGATCAGCCCCAGCATTTT | CASSANDQPQHF | - | 12 | TRBJ1-5 | - | TRBV2
TGCGCCAGCAGCTTTTTACGGGGAGGGGAGGGCCGCACAGATACGCAGTATTTT | CASSFLRGGEGRTDTQYF | - | 18 | TRBJ2-3 | TRBD2 | TRBV5-1
TGTGCCAGCAGGGAGACGGGACTGAAATACGAGCAGTACTTC | CASRETGLKYEQYF | - | 14 | TRBJ2-7 | - | TRBV28
TGTGCCAGCTCAGCCGTAGCGTACCTAACCGGGGAGCTGTTTTTT | CASSAVAYLTGELFF | - | 15 | TRBJ2-2 | - | TRBV18
TGCGCCAGCACCAATCAACCCCCGGGACAAGAGGCCTACGAGCAGTACTTC | CASTNQPPGQEAYEQYF | - | 17 | TRBJ2-7 | - | TRBV5-1
TGTGCCAGCAGTTCCAGGGGATCGTACAATGAGCAGTTCTTC | CASSSRGSYNEQFF | - | 14 | TRBJ2-1 | - | TRBV27
TGTGCCAGCAGCGTAAGAGGGGAGGGTGGAAACACCATATATTTT | CASSVRGEGGNTIYF | - | 15 | TRBJ1-3 | - | TRBV9
TGTGCCAGTAGCCGCGTTACAGGGATTCGAGAGACCCAGTACTTC | CASSRVTGIRETQYF | - | 15 | TRBJ2-5 | - | TRBV19
TGTGCCAGCAGCTTTGGCCCCTACACTGAAGCTTTCTTT | CASSFGPYTEAFF | - | 13 | TRBJ1-1 | - | TRBV7-2
TGTGCCAGCAGCCAAGGACAGCTACCCTACGAGCAGTACTTC | CASSQGQLPYEQYF | - | 14 | TRBJ2-7 | - | TRBV4-2
TGTGCCAGTAGTATATACGACAGGAACACTGAAGCTTTCTTT | CASSIYDRNTEAFF | - | 14 | TRBJ1-1 | - | TRBV19
TGCAGCGTTGAAAAGGGAGGTCGAGAGACCCAGTACTTC | CSVEKGGRETQYF | - | 13 | TRBJ2-5 | - | TRBV29-1
TGCGCCAGCAGCCAAACGACTAGCGGGAGGGCCGGTAGGGAGCTGTTTTTT | CASSQTTSGRAGRELFF | - | 17 | TRBJ2-2 | TRBD2 | TRBV4-1
TGTGCCAGCAGTTTTCGGGAGTTGCAAGAGACCCAGTACTTC | CASSFRELQETQYF | - | 14 | TRBJ2-5 | - | TRBV2
TGCAGCGTTGTTTTGAGTGGAAAACTGTTTTTT | CSVVLSGKLFF | - | 11 | TRBJ1-4 | - | TRBV29-1
TGCGCCAGCAGCCAAGCATGGCTCGCGGGGGTTAGTGAAAAACTGTTTTTT | CASSQAWLAGVSEKLFF | - | 17 | TRBJ1-4 | - | TRBV4-1
TGTGCCAGCAGCAGTCCCCTTGGCGGGGGTGCTACCTACGAGCAGTACTTC | CASSSPLGGGATYEQYF | - | 17 | TRBJ2-7 | - | TRBV21-1
TGCGCCAGCAGCGAGCGGTATCAAGAGACCCAGTACTTC | CASSERYQETQYF | - | 13 | TRBJ2-5 | - | TRBV4-1
TGCGCCAGCAGTTTCGACATAGGGGTTTCTGGAAACACCATATATTTT | CASSFDIGVSGNTIYF | - | 16 | TRBJ1-3 | - | TRBV5-1
TGCAGCGTTGAAGGGCTAGCGGGAGCGATCACCGGGGAGCTGTTTTTT | CSVEGLAGAITGELFF | - | 16 | TRBJ2-2 | TRBD2 | TRBV29-1
TGTGCCAGCAGCTTGGTTCAGAATGAGCAGTTCTTC | CASSLVQNEQFF | - | 12 | TRBJ2-1 | - | TRBV5-4
TGTGCCAGCTCACCACCCAGGACAGGGGTTTACGAGCAGTACTTC | CASSPPRTGVYEQYF | - | 15 | TRBJ2-7 | TRBD1 | TRBV18
TGTGCCAGCAGCTTGGACAGGGGGCCCTCGGGGGAGACCCAGTACTTC | CASSLDRGPSGETQYF | - | 16 | TRBJ2-5 | TRBD1 | TRBV7-2
TGTGCCAGCAGGCTGACAGGGGATCATGGCTATGGCTACACCTTC | CASRLTGDHGYGYTF | - | 15 | TRBJ1-2 | TRBD1 | TRBV2
TGTGCCAGCAGTCCGAATAGGGGTGAGCAGTTCTTC | CASSPNRGEQFF | - | 12 | TRBJ2-1 | - | TRBV7-2
TGTGCCAGTACCCGATACACAGGGGGCCCTGAAGCTTTCTTT | CASTRYTGGPEAFF | - | 14 | TRBJ1-1 | TRBD1 | TRBV19
TGTGCCAGCAGTTTCTTGCGGGAGATCGGCAATGAGCAGTTCTTC | CASSFLREIGNEQFF | - | 15 | TRBJ2-1 | TRBD2 | TRBV28
TGCAGCGTTCGGACAGCCAGAGGCTACACCTTC | CSVRTARGYTF | - | 11 | TRBJ1-2 | - | TRBV29-1
TGTGCCAGCAGCCGGATCAGCGGGACATATGAGCAGTTCTTC | CASSRISGTYEQFF | once | 14 | TRBJ2-1 | - | TRBV7-2
TGTGCCAGCAGCTTACCTAGCGGGAGGGGCGGCACCGGGGAGCTGTTTTTT | CASSLPSGRGGTGELFF | - | 17 | TRBJ2-2 | TRBD2 | TRBV11-3